Below, one TCR beta chain is given with its context. This clonotype occurred many times. Its target antigen remains unknown. Nothing much larger sits one base from this clone, and base qualities are not available. This sample was taken from a study of T cells after yellow fever vaccination (dated by TCRdb to the late 2010s). Some background on the complete study: The SMART-Seq v4 Ultra Low Input RNA kit was used to prepare libraries from fractions with low cell numbers. To track T-cell clones before and after primary and booster YFV17D yellow fever vaccination, bulk TCR alpha and beta repertoires were sequenced longitudinally. The cohort comprised two healthy male donors, one aged 18 to 30 and one aged 30 to 40 years. Blood samples were taken at several timepoints before and after primary and secondary immunization, and bulk PBMC replicates and cell subsets were isolated.

Results the study describes overall, beyond this receptor: The study included only two donors, which limits how far the findings can be generalized. After the booster, most clones that had expanded after primary vaccination were detected again (roughly 96% of CD4 and around 88% of CD8), suggesting broad maintenance of memory. The secondary T-cell response was found to be weaker but faster than the primary response, with a peak reached on day 5 rather than on day 15. A small share of clonotypes occurred in both CD4 and CD8 compartments, likely arising from convergent recombination. Computational filtering was needed because FACS-sorted repertoires could contain abundant contaminating clonotypes from the bulk population.

The sample's treatment or condition label, decoded: live attenuated yellow fever vaccine strain. A standard Ficoll-Paque protocol was used to isolate PBMCs from peripheral blood. Dynabeads CD4 and CD8 positive selection kits were used to isolate CD4 and CD8 T-cell fractions. TriZol was used to extract RNA from bulk PBMCs, from CD4 and CD8 fractions, and from dextramer-positive and dextramer-negative fractions. V loses 0 bases, J loses 8 bases, and the germline ends lie 13 bases apart. The CDR3 contains 15 residues, cysteine and phenylalanine counted. Only CDR3 DNA is held: 45 bases, read in frame from base 1. The run used an Illumina NovaSeq 6000. TCR cDNA was synthesized by 5'RACE template switching, which introduced a universal primer site and unique molecular identifiers. Priming for cDNA synthesis came from both the TCR alpha and TCR beta constant segments. Library amplification used two PCR steps, and the second PCR step added sample barcodes and sequencing adapters. Libraries were sequenced on Illumina HiSeq 2500 (2x100 bp) or NovaSeq (2x150 bp). The authors' pipeline ran thus. Reads were demultiplexed and collapsed into UMI consensus sequences with MIGEC, and V(D)J alignment was performed with MiXCR. Vaccine-responding clonotypes were identified with edgeR using replicate PBMC samples, with FDR below 0.01 and a log2 fold change above 5 up to day 15 being required. Each bulk clonotype was labeled CD4 or CD8 based on which sequenced repertoire, CD4 or CD8, contained the clonotype at higher abundance. Through fastp at Q25 and MiXCR, TCRdb rebuilt clones from the public reads, retaining in-frame beta chains. For every CDR3 protein sequence, its rows merge into one entry that carries the most common genes and DNA. The V and J calls here are based on TCRdb, not the publication. In all, the sample holds some 200,000 distinct CDR3 sequences, and approximately 3.3% of those were seen once. 3.2% of the sample lies in the top ten.

This sequence was found in a man between 18 and 29 years old who received the YFV17D yellow fever vaccine. The chain is made from TRBV12-3 or TRBV12-4 and TRBJ1-4, with the D gene too uncertain to name. This sample comprised CD4+ T cells sorted from PBMCs, obtained 10 days after the yellow fever booster vaccination. This receptor has the CDR3 CASSLAGTVAEKLFF. The DNA sequence is TGTGCCAGCAGTTTAGCGGGAACAGTTGCCGAAAAACTGTTTTTT.